The rows below give T cell receptor beta chains drawn from one sample of a study of blood T cells in healthy people across ages. TCRdb processed the 5' RACE reads anew with MiXCR; each CDR3 protein has one entry. The sample has 850,000 to 1,100,000 distinct CDR3 sequences; 35% to 40% are singletons. Sequenced sample: blood. These receptors came from a man aged 18 to 29 in good health. The CDR3 runs from the conserved cysteine through the conserved F or W. D genes are given only for firm matches. Not all rows give a size; the values are once, few, many and, for expanded clones, a class.

CDR3aa,CDR3nt,d_gene,v_gene,abundance,j_gene
CASSVRDRGGYTF,TGTGCCAGCAGTGTACGGGACAGGGGCGGCTACACCTTC,TRBD1,TRBV12-3/TRBV12-4,.,TRBJ1-2
CAWSVRSGYGYGYTF,TGTGCCTGGAGTGTACGCTCTGGCTATGGCTATGGCTACACCTTC,.,TRBV30,few,TRBJ1-2
CASLRTVSYGYTF,TGTGCCAGTTTGCGGACAGTCTCCTATGGCTACACCTTC,.,TRBV12-3/TRBV12-4,few,TRBJ1-2
CASSPGVRASYEQYF,TGTGCCAGCAGCCCTGGAGTTAGGGCAAGCTACGAGCAGTACTTC,.,TRBV9,.,TRBJ2-7
CASSYVASTDTQYF,TGTGCCAGCAGTTACGTTGCTAGCACAGATACGCAGTATTTT,.,TRBV6-6,.,TRBJ2-3
CSVAAARNSYEQYF,TGCAGCGTTGCTGCGGCACGAAACTCCTACGAGCAGTACTTC,.,TRBV29-1,.,TRBJ2-7
CASKLSFGTAYEQYF,TGTGCCAGCAAGTTAAGTTTCGGGACAGCCTACGAGCAGTACTTC,TRBD1,TRBV28,.,TRBJ2-7
CASSPSSQESNQPQHF,TGTGCCAGCAGCCCTTCTTCGCAAGAGAGCAATCAGCCCCAGCATTTT,.,TRBV28,.,TRBJ1-5
CASSPSAAGNTEAFF,TGTGCCAGCAGCCCCTCGGCAGCCGGGAACACTGAAGCTTTCTTT,.,TRBV4-2,.,TRBJ1-1
CASSYSFLAGDNEQFF,TGTGCCAGCAGTTACTCGTTTCTAGCGGGGGACAATGAGCAGTTCTTC,TRBD2,TRBV6-2/TRBV6-3,few,TRBJ2-1
CASNFGAIADMQYF,TGTGCCAGCAACTTCGGGGCGATCGCAGATATGCAATATTTT,.,TRBV12-3/TRBV12-4,once,TRBJ2-3
CASSRLATNTGELFF,TGTGCCAGCAGCAGACTAGCAACGAACACCGGGGAGCTGTTTTTT,TRBD2,TRBV6-6,few,TRBJ2-2
CSAKGYGGLYNEQFF,TGCAGTGCTAAAGGCTACGGGGGCCTTTACAATGAGCAGTTCTTC,.,TRBV20-1,.,TRBJ2-1
CASSPQTGSGETQYF,TGTGCCAGCAGCCCTCAGACAGGGTCGGGGGAGACCCAGTACTTC,TRBD1,TRBV12-3/TRBV12-4,many,TRBJ2-5
CASTIGGSYGYTF,TGTGCCAGCACTATTGGGGGGTCGTATGGCTACACCTTC,.,TRBV12-3/TRBV12-4,.,TRBJ1-2
CASSLAPVNTEAFF,TGTGCCAGCAGCTTAGCCCCCGTGAACACTGAAGCTTTCTTT,.,TRBV7-6,.,TRBJ1-1
CASSQGQGFSYEQYF,TGCGCCAGTAGCCAGGGACAGGGGTTTTCCTACGAGCAGTACTTC,TRBD1,TRBV5-1,.,TRBJ2-7
CANSFGTSGGNTDTQYF,TGTGCCAACAGTTTTGGGACTAGCGGGGGGAACACAGATACGCAGTATTTT,TRBD2,TRBV5-6,.,TRBJ2-3
CASSLDGVSYNSPLHF,TGTGCCAGCAGCTTGGACGGCGTCTCCTATAATTCACCCCTCCACTTT,.,TRBV5-4,few,TRBJ1-6
CASSQGVRDRNTEAFF,TGCGCCAGCAGCCAAGGGGTCCGGGACAGGAACACTGAAGCTTTCTTT,TRBD1,TRBV4-1,few,TRBJ1-1
CSVAPGTGYGYTF,TGCAGCGTTGCTCCAGGGACGGGCTATGGCTACACCTTC,.,TRBV29-1,few,TRBJ1-2
CSAVDRLNTEAFF,TGCAGTGCTGTAGACAGGCTTAACACTGAAGCTTTCTTT,.,TRBV20-1,.,TRBJ1-1
CAISSGQGGTYEQYF,TGTGCCATCAGCTCCGGACAGGGGGGCACCTACGAGCAGTACTTC,TRBD1,TRBV10-3,many,TRBJ2-7
CASSYQGTLEGYTF,TGTGCCAGCAGCTATCAAGGGACTCTGGAAGGCTACACCTTC,.,TRBV4-2,few,TRBJ1-2
CSARDPAKAEAFF,TGCAGTGCTAGAGATCCGGCCAAGGCTGAAGCTTTCTTT,.,TRBV20-1,.,TRBJ1-1
CASSDVGTSNQGGQFF,TGTGCCAGCAGTGATGTGGGGACCTCGAACCAAGGGGGGCAGTTCTTC,.,TRBV6-1,.,TRBJ2-1
CAWSDPPFF,TGTGCCTGGAGCGACCCTCCTTTCTTT,.,TRBV30,.,TRBJ1-1
CASSQGLGYDEQFF,TGCGCCAGCAGCCAAGGGCTGGGATATGATGAGCAGTTCTTC,.,TRBV4-1,.,TRBJ2-1
CASSENPPGSEAFF,TGCGCCAGCAGCGAAAACCCTCCAGGTTCCGAAGCTTTCTTT,.,TRBV5-1,.,TRBJ1-1
CASSQDLEGQGINEQYF,TGCGCCAGCAGCCAAGATCTAGAGGGACAGGGAATCAATGAGCAGTACTTC,TRBD1,TRBV4-3,once,TRBJ2-7